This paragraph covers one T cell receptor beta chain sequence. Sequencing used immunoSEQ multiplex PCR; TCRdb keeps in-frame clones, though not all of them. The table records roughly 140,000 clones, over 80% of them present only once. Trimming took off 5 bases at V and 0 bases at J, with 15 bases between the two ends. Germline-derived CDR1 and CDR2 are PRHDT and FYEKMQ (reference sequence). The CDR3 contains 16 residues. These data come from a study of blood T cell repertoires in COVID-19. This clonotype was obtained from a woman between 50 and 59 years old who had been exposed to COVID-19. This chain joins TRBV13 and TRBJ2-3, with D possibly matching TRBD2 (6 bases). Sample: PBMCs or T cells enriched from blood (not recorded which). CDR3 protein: CASSAMERVSTDTQYF. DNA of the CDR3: TGTGCCAGCAGCGCCATGGAGCGGGTTAGCACAGATACGCAGTATTTT.